The 23 T cell receptor beta chains in this list originate from one sample, sequenced in a study of identifying expanded T cells in peripheral blood. Repertoires were generated with immunoSEQ multiplex PCR, while TCRdb's copy carries only in-frame clones and drops some. The table lists about 97,000 clones, around 88% of them singletons. The specimen sequenced was blood. The receptors derive from a person between 18 and 75 years old in good health.

V gene TRBV19 combines with J gene TRBJ1-2; D remains unclear. The CDR3 loop spans 15 amino acids. Trimming removed 3 bases at V and 0 bases at J, with 11 bases between. Germline CDR1 reads LNHDA; CDR2 reads SQIVND (reference sequence). Written as DNA, the CDR3 is TGTGCCAGTAGTATTACGGGGAGAGCTAACTATGGCTACACCTTC. Translation: CASSITGRANYGYTF.

V is TRBV6-5 and J is TRBJ2-5, with 10 bases matching TRBD1. Germline V lookup: CDR1 MNHEY, CDR2 SVGAGI. With V trimmed by 0 bases and J by 5 bases, 6 bases remained unmatched. The CDR3 is 16 residues long. CDR3 region: CASSYSGTGVAETQYF. The DNA of the CDR3 is TGTGCCAGCAGTTACTCCGGGACAGGGGTTGCGGAGACCCAGTACTTC.

This clone was counted once. The chain carries TRBV4-3 and TRBJ1-2, with TRBD1 matching 8 bases. This CDR3 has 17 residues. J gave up 2 bases and V 0 bases, and 8 bases lay outside the gene matches. Germline CDR1 reads LGHNA; CDR2 reads YSLEER. This chain's CDR3 is CASSQDWEAGGNYGYTF. As DNA, the CDR3 is TGCGCCAGCAGCCAAGACTGGGAGGCAGGGGGCAACTATGGCTACACCTTC.

The rearrangement links TRBV6-4 to TRBJ2-1, with 8 bases lining up with TRBD2. The germline V gene encodes CDR1 MRHNA and CDR2 SNTAGT. This CDR3 has 17 amino acids. V lost 2 bases to trimming and J lost 2 bases; unmatched junction nucleotides: 8. The CDR3 sequence: CASSDGWAGGPYNEQFF. The CDR3 DNA reads TGTGCCAGCAGTGACGGTTGGGCGGGGGGTCCCTACAATGAGCAGTTCTTC.

This chain uses TRBV23-1 with TRBJ1-6; D gene uncertain. TRBV23-1 has ORF status, its function being uncertain. Trimming pared 6 bases from V and 4 bases from J, leaving 10 bases between. The CDR3 extends over 14 amino acids. CDR3 bases: TGCGCCAGCAGCCGACGGAGGTATAATTCACCCCTCCACTTT. This translates into CASSRRRYNSPLHF.

The table lists this clone with a few counts. One end of the junction varies from germline; a read error may be responsible. The rearrangement joins TRBV7-9 to TRBJ2-7; perhaps D is TRBD1 or TRBD2 (6 bases each). CDR3 length equals 14 residues. Germline V lookup: CDR1 SEHNR, CDR2 FQNEAQ (reference sequence). DNA of the CDR3: TGTGCCAGCAGCTTTACGAGCTTAGGAGGGGGTCAGCACTTC. This codes for CASSFTSLGGGQHF.

The genes are TRBV14 and TRBJ2-3; possible D gene TRBD2, 6 bases. This CDR3 has 16 amino acids. Trimming took 0 bases from V and 3 from J, leaving 13 bases between them. The V gene's germline CDR1 is SGHDN and CDR2 FVKESK. The CDR3 region is CASSQESGGITDTQYF. For the CDR3, the DNA is TGTGCCAGCAGCCAAGAGAGTGGGGGGATTACAGATACGCAGTATTTT.

V usage is TRBV6-5 and J usage is TRBJ2-3; D possibly uses TRBD1 or TRBD2 (5 bases each). The germline V gene encodes CDR1 MNHEY and CDR2 SVGAGI. The CDR3 is 13 residues long. The V end lost 6 bases, the J end lost 3 bases, and 10 bases lay between the germline ends. The CDR3 spells CASSLGGTDTQYF. The CDR3 nucleotides read TGTGCCAGCAGCCTTGGGGGTACAGATACGCAGTATTTT.

The chain is built from TRBV6-5 and TRBJ2-1; 7 bases match TRBD1. V trimming: 7 bases; J trimming: 0 bases; junction bases outside the gene matches: 3. Germline lookup yields CDR1 MNHEY and CDR2 SVGAGI. The CDR3 sequence is 14 residues long. CDR3 residues: CASTTGASYNEQFF. The CDR3 DNA sequence: TGTGCCAGCACCACAGGGGCCTCCTACAATGAGCAGTTCTTC.

The V gene is TRBV27, the J gene TRBJ2-1; 10 positions agree with TRBD2. With V trimmed by 2 bases and J by 6 bases, 7 bases remained unmatched. The length of the CDR3 is 16 residues. The germline V gene has CDR1 MNHEY and CDR2 SMNVEV (reference sequence). CDR3 nucleotide sequence: TGTGCCAGCAGTTTACTAGCGGGGGTGATCTCCAATGAGCAGTTCTTC. Protein: CASSLLAGVISNEQFF.

This chain links TRBV19 with TRBJ1-6; 11 bases map to TRBD1. The CDR3 runs 16 residues. CDR1 is LNHDA and CDR2 is SQIVND in the germline V gene (reference sequence). Trimming took 5 bases from V and 6 from J; bases not matched to a gene: 6. In DNA form, the CDR3 reads TGTGCCAGTAGTGTCGGACAGGGGGCGTTTAATTCACCCCTCCACTTT. Protein product: CASSVGQGAFNSPLHF.

The genes are TRBV6-1 and TRBJ2-5, with 9 positions matching TRBD1. V shed 11 bases and J 6 bases; nucleotides not matched to a gene: 10. Germline V gives CDR1 MNHNS, CDR2 SASEGT. The CDR3 is 13 residues long. CDR3 amino acids: CAGALQGAKTQYF. The DNA for the CDR3 is TGTGCCGGGGCTCTACAGGGGGCGAAGACCCAGTACTTC.

Only one count was recorded for this clone. V and J are TRBV20-1 and TRBJ2-5, with D uncertain. The V end lost 6 bases, the J end lost 5 bases, and 10 bases lay between the germline ends. This CDR3 has 11 amino acids. CDR1 and CDR2 (germline): DFQATT, SNEGSKA (reference sequence). DNA of the CDR3: TGCAGTGCCTCTCTAGGGGAGACCCAGTACTTC. Encoded protein: CSASLGETQYF.

The chain is built from TRBV9 and TRBJ2-7; the D gene is possibly TRBD1 (6 bases). Germline assignment: CDR1 SGDLS and CDR2 YYNGEE. The CDR3 is made up of 15 amino acids. V lost 0 bases, J lost 4 bases, and 14 bases lay in between. The CDR3 coding sequence is TGTGCCAGCAGCGTAGTCCCCGGGACAATATACGAGCAGTACTTC. Translation: CASSVVPGTIYEQYF. The full variable domain, rest sourced from reference TRBV9 and TRBJ2-7, is DSGVTQTPKHLITATGQRVTLRCSPRSGDLSVYWYQQSLDQGLQFLIQYYNGEERAKGNILERFSAQQFPDLHSELNLSSLELGDSALYFCASSVVPGTIYEQYFGPGTRLTVT.

This clone was detected only a few times. This chain links TRBV27 with TRBJ2-5; D is unclear. There are 13 residues in the CDR3. The V end lost 5 bases, the J end lost 5 bases, and 12 bases lay between the germline ends. The germline V gene encodes CDR1 MNHEY and CDR2 SMNVEV (reference sequence). CDR3 protein: CASSPRRSETQYF. The CDR3 DNA is TGTGCCAGCAGTCCCCGTAGAAGTGAGACCCAGTACTTC.

The chain carries TRBV6-6 and TRBJ2-1; TRBD2 aligns across 9 bases. The CDR3 covers 15 residues. Germline V gene lookup returns CDR1 MNHNY and CDR2 SVGAGI (reference sequence). V gave up 7 bases and J gave up 6 bases; unmatched junction bases: 10. CDR3 protein: CASTEFSGGRNEQFF. CDR3 in DNA: TGTGCCAGCACCGAGTTTAGCGGGGGCCGCAATGAGCAGTTCTTC.

A note on this clone: The junction and the germline gene differ at one end; a read error may be behind it. The chain uses TRBV2 and TRBJ2-7, with TRBD2 matching over 12 bases. The CDR3 consists of 14 residues. The germline V gene encodes CDR1 SNHLY and CDR2 FYNNEI. The CDR3 sequence: CASSEETSGGPISF. Written as DNA, the CDR3 is TGTGCCAGCAGTGAAGAGACTAGCGGGGGCCCCATATCTTTC. Looking up the rest from reference TRBV2 and TRBJ2-7 gives the full variable domain: EPEVTQTPSHQVTQMGQEVILRCVPISNHLYFYWYRQILGQKVEFLVSFYNNEISEKSEIFDDQFSVERPDGSNFTLKIRSTKLEDSAMYFCASSEETSGGPISFGPGTRLTVT.

The chain is built from TRBV4-1 and TRBJ2-1; D may be TRBD1 or TRBD2 (5 bases each). CDR3 size: 16 residues. V was pared by 3 bases and J by 7 bases, with 19 bases between. Germline V CDR1 and CDR2: MGHRA, YSYEKL. The CDR3 nucleotides are TGCGCCAGCAGCCAGGCTGGGACCGTCTCCTCGAATGAGCAGTTCTTC. It specifies CASSQAGTVSSNEQFF.

This clone showed up just once. The genes are TRBV2 and TRBJ1-6; no clear D. This CDR3 has 12 residues. Germline V gives CDR1 SNHLY, CDR2 FYNNEI. V lost 7 bases, J lost 7 bases, and 8 bases lay in between. The CDR3 reads CASTLTNSPLHF. CDR3 coding DNA: TGTGCCAGCACCCTGACGAATTCACCCCTCCACTTT.

The chain joins TRBV9 to TRBJ2-2; D ambiguous. Germline-derived CDR1 and CDR2 are SGDLS and YYNGEE. The length of the CDR3 is 14 residues. V was trimmed by 0 bases and J by 8 bases, leaving 11 bases between them. In DNA, the CDR3 is TGTGCCAGCAGCGTAGACGGGCGAAGGGGGGAGCTGTTTTTT. Translated: CASSVDGRRGELFF.

The chain has TRBV7-2 and TRBJ2-3; TRBD1 might be the D (6 bases). V was shortened by 5 bases and J by 0 bases, with 9 bases between the two germline ends. CDR1 and CDR2 (germline): SGHTA, FQGNSA. The CDR3 totals 14 residues. CDR3 region: CASSPGQSTDTQYF. The CDR3 region has the DNA TGTGCCAGCAGCCCAGGACAGAGCACAGATACGCAGTATTTT.

The genes are TRBV28 and TRBJ1-5; no clear D gene. CDR1 and CDR2 (germline): MDHEN, SYDVKM. Trimming removed 9 bases at V and 5 bases at J, with 11 bases between. This CDR3 contains 12 residues. The CDR3 spells CASWGFDQPQHF. As DNA, the CDR3 is TGTGCCAGTTGGGGTTTTGATCAGCCCCAGCATTTT.

This chain uses TRBV19 with TRBJ2-7; tentative D call: TRBD2 (6 bases). Trimming removed 4 bases at V and 3 bases at J, with 16 bases between. This CDR3 is built from 15 residues. Germline V CDR1 and CDR2: LNHDA, SQIVND (reference sequence). Here the CDR3 reads CASSTPGDANYEQYF. DNA of the CDR3: TGTGCCAGTAGTACCCCGGGGGACGCTAACTACGAGCAGTACTTC.